A single sample is the source of the 8 T cell receptor beta chains below, sequenced in a study of blood T cell repertoires in COVID-19. TCRdb's table, derived via immunoSEQ multiplex PCR, lists solely in-frame clones and lacks some. The profile shows tens of thousands of clones, almost 90% of them singletons. Sequencing was carried out using peripheral blood. The receptors were sampled from a woman at least 80 years old with active or convalescent COVID-19.

The sample holds one count of this clone. The chain recombines TRBV5-1 with TRBJ2-7, with a tentative D call TRBD1 (5 bases). The CDR3 is 13 residues long. Germline lookup yields CDR1 SGHRS and CDR2 YFSETQ. Trimming shortened V by 0 bases and J by 2 bases, and 6 bases separated the two germline ends. The CDR3 loop is CASSLADTYEQYF. The CDR3 coding sequence is TGCGCCAGCAGCTTGGCGGACACCTACGAGCAGTACTTC.

The chain links TRBV29-1 to TRBJ1-5; 8 bases are a match to TRBD1. Looked up from germline, CDR1 is SQVTM and CDR2 is ANQGSEA. The CDR3 totals 17 residues. Trimming at V came to 7 bases and at J to 0 bases, leaving 14 bases not matched to a gene. In DNA form, the CDR3 reads TGCAGCGCGACCGTTACAGGGGGGGAATATAGCAATCAGCCCCAGCATTTT. Its translation is CSATVTGGEYSNQPQHF. Based on the CDR3 plus reference TRBV29-1 and TRBJ1-5, the full variable domain is SAVISQKPSRDICQRGTSLTIQCQVDSQVTMMFWYRQQPGQSLTLIATANQGSEATYESGFVIDKFPISRPNLTFSTLTVSNMSPEDSSIYLCSATVTGGEYSNQPQHFGDGTRLSIL.

The V gene is TRBV29-1, the J gene TRBJ2-7, with D unclear. The CDR3 totals 12 residues. Deletions cut 5 bases from V and 3 bases from J, with 11 bases between. CDR1 SQVTM and CDR2 ANQGSEA come from the germline V gene. Here the CDR3 reads CSVIHSGYEQYF. DNA of the CDR3: TGCAGCGTTATTCACTCAGGCTACGAGCAGTACTTC.

This clone was found once. The rearrangement joins TRBV6-6 to TRBJ2-7; 10 nucleotides match TRBD1. The trim removed 6 bases at V and 5 bases at J, leaving 7 bases unmatched. This CDR3 comprises 14 residues. CDR1 and CDR2 (germline): MNHNY, SVGAGI (reference sequence). This chain's CDR3 is CASRAGTGVDEQYF. The CDR3 nucleotides read TGTGCCAGCAGAGCCGGGACAGGGGTTGACGAGCAGTACTTC.

The chain uses TRBV5-1 and TRBJ1-2, with TRBD1 identical over 12 bases. This CDR3 comprises 15 residues. The germline CDR1 and CDR2 sequences are SGHRS and YFSETQ. The trim removed 4 bases at V and 8 bases at J, leaving 9 bases unmatched. CDR3 nucleotides: TGCGCCAGCAGCAGTACCGGGACAGGGGGCAGGGGCTACACCTTC. It encodes CASSSTGTGGRGYTF.

The chain couples TRBV6-5 to TRBJ2-7, with 9 bases that match TRBD2. J was trimmed by 4 bases and V by 4 bases; bases with no gene match: 5. CDR3 length: 14 residues. Germline CDR1 reads MNHEY; CDR2 reads SVGAGI. The CDR3 DNA reads as TGTGCCAGCAGTTCGGGACTAGCAGAGTACGAGCAGTACTTC. As protein: CASSSGLAEYEQYF.

This chain links TRBV11-2 with TRBJ2-1; 10 bases line up with TRBD2. The CDR3 contains 16 residues. V lost 5 bases and J lost 7; bases outside the gene matches: 11. Germline V lookup: CDR1 SGHAT, CDR2 FQNNGV. CDR3 amino acids: CASSPLRSGGANEQFF. In DNA form, the CDR3 reads TGTGCCAGCAGCCCCCTCAGGAGCGGGGGGGCAAATGAGCAGTTCTTC.

The chain links TRBV6-5 to TRBJ1-2, with D perhaps TRBD1 (6 bases). Per the germline V gene, CDR1 is MNHEY and CDR2 is SVGAGI. V shed 7 bases and J shed 2 bases, with 14 bases lying between them. The CDR3 sequence is 14 residues long. The CDR3 sequence: CASKEGGGNYGYTF. The DNA for the CDR3 is TGTGCCAGCAAAGAAGGGGGAGGGAACTATGGCTACACCTTC.